One sample yielded the 9 T cell receptor beta chains listed below, sequenced in a study of patients and donors after allogeneic stem cell transplantation. A single record per CDR3 protein comes from TCRdb applying MiXCR to the RT-PCR reads. The sample lists about a million distinct CDR3 sequences, approximately 18% occurring once. The sample taken for sequencing was blood, either unsorted or a sorted T cell fraction (not recorded which). The receptors were sampled from a human donor who was either an allogeneic HSCT recipient or a stem cell or donor lymphocyte infusion donor (not recorded which). It is not recorded whose cells these are; they may come from a transplant donor.

This clonotype has a handful of counts. V is TRBV7-9 and J is TRBJ2-3, with a tentative D call TRBD2 (6 bases). The CDR3 has 14 residues. Germline values: CDR1 SEHNR, CDR2 FQNEAQ (reference sequence). V lost 5 bases and J 1 base, leaving 10 bases between the germline ends. This chain's CDR3 is CASSGGWGTDTQYF. The CDR3 coding sequence is TGTGCCAGCAGCGGAGGGTGGGGCACAGATACGCAGTATTTT.

This clonotype showed up just a few times. This chain connects TRBV12-3 or TRBV12-4 to TRBJ2-7; D is unresolved. CDR3 length equals 12 residues. V was trimmed by 5 bases and J by 2 bases, leaving 7 bases between them. In DNA, the CDR3 is TGTGCCAGCAGTGCGTTCACCTACGAGCAGTACTTC. Residues: CASSAFTYEQYF.

This clonotype was found a few times. The chain links TRBV4-2 to TRBJ2-5; D is possibly TRBD1 (6 bases). V lost 0 bases and J 0 bases, leaving 20 bases between the germline ends. CDR3 size: 19 residues. CDR1 is LGHNA and CDR2 is YNFKEQ in the germline V gene. CDR3 amino acids: CASSQELNLGGGYQETQYF. CDR3 nucleotide sequence: TGTGCCAGCAGCCAAGAGTTAAATTTAGGGGGTGGGTACCAAGAGACCCAGTACTTC.

This chain joins TRBV5-1 and TRBJ2-1; 7 bases match TRBD1. V shed 3 bases and J 8 bases; nucleotides not matched to a gene: 5. Germline V gives CDR1 SGHRS, CDR2 YFSETQ. The CDR3 totals 13 residues. This CDR3 reads CASSYQQGYEQFF. CDR3 bases: TGCGCCAGCAGCTATCAACAGGGGTATGAGCAGTTCTTC.

The V and J genes are TRBV6-1 and TRBJ1-5, with D perhaps matching TRBD1 (5 bases). The germline CDR1 and CDR2 sequences are MNHNS and SASEGT. CDR3 length: 13 residues. Trimming stripped 7 bases from V and 4 bases from J, with 11 bases between. The CDR3 DNA is TGTGCCAGCACAAAAGGGACGAATCAGCCCCAGCATTTT. As protein: CASTKGTNQPQHF.

This clonotype has more than one count but fewer than ten. The rearrangement uses TRBV7-6 and TRBJ1-2, with a weak D call TRBD1 (5 bases). V lost 2 bases and J lost 6, with 13 bases in between. This CDR3 has 14 residues. Germline CDR1 reads SGHVS; CDR2 reads FNYEAQ. In DNA, the CDR3 is TGTGCCAGCAGCTTATATCAGGGAGAAGATGGCTACACCTTC. It yields the protein CASSLYQGEDGYTF. Supplemented by reference TRBV7-6 and TRBJ1-2, the full variable domain reads GAGVSQSPRYKVTKRGQDVALRCDPISGHVSLYWYRQALGQGPEFLTYFNYEAQQDKSGLPNDRFSAERPEGSISTLTIQRTEQRDSAMYRCASSLYQGEDGYTFGSGTRLTVV.

This clonotype was counted only a few times. The CDR3 DNA sequence: TGCGCCAGCAGCCAAGAGGGCCCGAGAGTGAAGCCCCAGCATTTT. It translates to CASSQEGPRVKPQHF. The J gene is TRBJ1-5, the V gene TRBV4-1, with no clear D. This CDR3 contains 15 residues. Looked up from germline, CDR1 is MGHRA and CDR2 is YSYEKL. V was clipped by 0 bases and J by 8 bases, with 14 bases between them.

V usage is TRBV18 and J usage is TRBJ2-7; possibly TRBD2 for D (7 bases). The V end lost 6 bases, the J end lost 6 bases, and 21 bases lay between the germline ends. The CDR3 length is 15 residues. In germline, CDR1 is KGHSH, CDR2 LQKENI. CDR3 residues: CASSPLGRGDSEQYF. The CDR3 nucleotides read TGTGCCAGCTCCCCCCTGGGGAGGGGGGATAGCGAGCAGTACTTC.

This clonotype was seen at least ten times. The chain is built from TRBV12-3 or TRBV12-4 and TRBJ2-1, with 9 bases fitting TRBD2. The CDR3 runs to 14 residues. The ends lost 0 bases at V and 9 bases at J; junction bases unmatched: 3. This CDR3 is CASSLAGGRGEQFF. Here the CDR3 DNA reads TGTGCCAGCAGTTTAGCCGGCGGGAGGGGTGAGCAGTTCTTC.